What follows are 3 T cell receptor beta chains derived from one specimen sequenced in a study of T cell changes during pregnancy in multiple sclerosis. Measured with immunoSEQ multiplex PCR; TCRdb has only the in-frame clones, and not every one. The repertoire consists of more than 95,000 clones, with about 90% occurring once and the leading ten covering about 0.93%. Here the sequenced sample was peripheral blood, taken after pregnancy. These receptors originate from a female donor with multiple sclerosis, enrolled in a pregnancy study.

This chain links TRBV7-3 with TRBJ2-2, with D unclear. The germline CDR1 and CDR2 sequences are SGHTA and FQGTGA. The CDR3 has 16 residues. Trimming stripped 4 bases from V and 1 base from J, with 13 bases between. This CDR3 is CASSSGSKLNTGELFF. The DNA for the CDR3 is TGTGCCAGCAGCTCCGGTTCGAAGCTGAACACCGGGGAGCTGTTTTTT. Full variable domain (rest looked up from reference TRBV7-3 and TRBJ2-2): GAGVSQTPSNKVTEKGKYVELRCDPISGHTALYWYRQSLGQGPEFLIYFQGTGAADDSGLPNDRFFAVRPEGSVSTLKIQRTERGDSAVYLCASSSGSKLNTGELFFGEGSRLTVL.

Concerning this clone: The junction departs from the called germline gene at one end, perhaps through a read error. This CDR3 is also generated by other DNA sequences in the sample. The chain combines TRBV5-1 with TRBJ1-6; D gene unclear. The CDR3 extends over 15 amino acids. CDR1 and CDR2 (germline): SGHRS, YFSETQ. The CDR3 DNA sequence: TGCGCCAGCAGCTTGGAAGAGGGAGGAAATTCGCCCCTCCACTTT. Translation: CASSLEEGGNSPLHF.

This sequence joins TRBV7-9 and TRBJ1-2; 10 bases line up with TRBD1. The CDR3 sequence is 14 residues long. In germline, CDR1 is SEHNR, CDR2 FQNEAQ (reference sequence). The V and J ends lost 5 bases and 3 bases, in that order; junction bases with no gene match: 3. Written as DNA, the CDR3 is TGTGCCAGCAGCATGGACAGGGGGGACTATGGCTACACCTTC. Its protein product is CASSMDRGDYGYTF.